This TCR beta chain was recovered during a study of shared clonotypes between healthy human individuals (dated by TCRdb to the early 2020s). At the level of the whole study: The cohort included three men and a couple of women between 18 and 49 years of age. The study deeply sequenced blood TCR repertoires of five healthy adults to estimate repertoire size and the extent of clonotype sharing between individuals. Libraries were prepared and TCR repertoires were sequenced by different laboratories using diverse techniques, in order to increase sequencing depth and limit assay-specific biases. Each donor's leukapheresis produced roughly between roughly 0.85 and 10 billion PBMCs. For each donor, three plates each were used for CD4 naive and CD4 memory, two plates were used for CD8 naive, and one plate was used for CD8 memory.

The CDR3 covers 14 residues, taking in both the cysteine and the phenylalanine. The entry retains the CDR3 DNA only, 42 bases that are in frame from base 1. V has 0 bases trimmed and J has 5 bases trimmed; junction bases matching no gene number 3. CDR1 SGHNT and CDR2 YYREEE were looked up in the germline V gene (reference sequence). What the research found in general, with its limitations: Sharing across a handful of donors was observed for around 5% of naive CD4, over 3% of naive CD8, over 2% of memory CD4, and roughly 0.4% of memory CD8 clonotypes. Compared with non-shared clonotypes, the clonotypes found in all four sorted-subset donors had higher generation probabilities. Based on pairwise subsampling, the degree of clonotype sharing among donors was expected to be affected by sequencing depth. Estimated clonotype richness was generally larger for naive than for memory subsets. Because the study included a small number of donors, the genetic and exposure-history diversity represented was limited. Rarefaction of sorted-subset datasets indicated incomplete sequencing despite the large sequencing depth. Sampling was restricted to blood, and TCR repertoires in tissues likely differ from the TCR repertoires found in blood.

A note on this clone: The specificity of this receptor is unknown. Base quality data are lacking; no much larger clone is found one base away.

Using the deep immunoSEQ assay, multiplex PCR amplified TCR CDR3 regions from genomic DNA. For each cell subset, the extracted genomic DNA was distributed evenly across all wells of several immunoSEQ 96-well plates, and each plate served as one replicate. Each replicate PCR for sorted subsets received roughly 200 ng genomic DNA, equal to roughly 30,000 T cell genomes. Purified libraries were quantified with a Qubit 3.0 fluorometer, sized on a Bioanalyzer 2100, and re-quantified with the KAPA Library Quantification kit. Each immunoSEQ 96-well plate was sequenced on its own single-read 150-cycle Illumina NextSeq 550 flow cell. Per the authors' processing: Because the immunoSEQ output included only junctional sequences and no quality scores, the filtering could not be the same as the filtering used for full-length reads. To assign V/J genes and CDR3, sequences were annotated using PyIR, a Python wrapper for IgBLAST v1.9, with IMGT germline references. Any read was removed if the V/J assignment was weak (E-value above 1e-6), the CDR3 was missing, or the read contained stop codons, out-of-frame junctions, or ambiguous translated residues. A V3J clonotype was defined by an identical inferred V gene, J gene, and CDR3 amino acid sequence. Percentage overlap between repertoires was computed as shared unique clonotypes divided by the size of the smaller repertoire. RTK rarefaction, the Chao1 estimator, and Recon v2.1 estimates of unobserved clonotypes were used to assess repertoire richness. OLGA was used to compute generation probabilities for all TCRbeta clonotypes that the gDNA method yielded from a handful of donors. TCRdb mirrors the immuneACCESS table, restricted to in-frame sequences. Some clones are absent from its copies; in checked studies, under half trace to an unresolved V gene, and the reason for the others is unknown. V and J calls and clone size follow that table, whereas D and trimming were derived from the DNA. This sample has some 2,500,000 clones in its table, and approximately 93% of those were observed once. Jointly, the top ten make up about 0.38% of the sample.

The donors were healthy, HIV-negative adults who had no recently reported acute infections or vaccinations. Only Caucasian adults living in Nashville, Tennessee, USA were represented among the donors. CD4+ T cells were enriched through magnetic negative selection, after which naive cells were positively selected on CD45RA and the remaining negative fraction served as the memory subset. After blood collection by leukapheresis, PBMCs were isolated using Ficoll-Histopaque density gradient centrifugation and then cryopreserved in the vapor phase of liquid nitrogen. Analytical flow cytometry was used to check the purity and quantity of every magnetically sorted T cell population. Genomic DNA was isolated from each sorted fraction and quantified by UV absorbance on a Nanodrop 2000c.

The sequence was obtained from a man aged 18 to 30 in good health. Some clones in this sample may be carry-over from other donors' samples. The specimen was naive CD4+ T cells from PBMCs. The meaning of the sample's cell subset or site label: CD45RA+ positively selected. The rearrangement joined TRBV5-4 to TRBJ2-5; TRBD2 lines up with 8 middle nucleotides. CDR3 reads: CASSLARGGETQYF. The DNA sequence is as follows: TGTGCCAGCAGCTTGGCTCGCGGGGGGGAGACCCAGTACTTC.